Listed below are T cell receptor beta chains from one sample, sequenced in a study of regulatory T cells in long-lasting Graves disease. TCRdb independently ran MiXCR on the multiplex PCR reads; one entry per CDR3 protein. The table includes some 430,000 distinct CDR3 sequences, about 22% detected once. The sequenced sample was peripheral blood mononuclear cells (PBMCs), obtained when the disease was refractory, from a patient treated with antithyroid drugs. The receptors here all came from a female donor with Graves disease. CDR3s leave out the opening cysteine and the closing phenylalanine or tryptophan. Each record gives: J gene, V gene, CDR3 protein.

TRBJ1-5	TRBV29-1	SVQGGEVNQPQH
TRBJ1-2	TRBV5-1	ASRPTTGIANYGYT
TRBJ1-5	TRBV10-3	AIRGGPNQPQH
TRBJ2-7	TRBV7-2	ASNIQGAYYEQY
TRBJ1-6	TRBV19	ASKEGPGQGHSPLH
TRBJ2-5	TRBV30	AWRLAGQETQY
TRBJ2-7	TRBV7-9	ASSLVLPPYEQY
TRBJ2-5	TRBV12-3/TRBV12-4	ASSFSRETQY
TRBJ1-1	TRBV12-3/TRBV12-4	ASRPIQGTAF
TRBJ2-7	TRBV5-1	ASSFGTKRGLGQY
TRBJ2-7	TRBV9	ASSDGLAGESYEQY
TRBJ2-5	TRBV10-3	AIGGQETQY
TRBJ2-7	TRBV9	ASSVAPDDYEQY
TRBJ2-3	TRBV27	ASSSLTSGRRIDTQY
TRBJ1-5	TRBV5-1	ASRPGTASNQPQH
TRBJ1-1	TRBV9	ASSVVGDEETEAF
TRBJ1-5	TRBV19	ASSVGAGQPQH
TRBJ2-1	TRBV6-2/TRBV6-3	ASSASGRNEQF
TRBJ2-1	TRBV6-2/TRBV6-3	ASSYSGTSGRVNEQF
TRBJ1-5	TRBV7-8	ASNSDHRGGGQPQH
TRBJ2-2	TRBV7-9	ASSERGHMNTGELF
TRBJ2-5	TRBV20-1	SSEGGETQY
TRBJ2-1	TRBV7-2	ASSFQQGGSEQF
TRBJ1-6	TRBV2	ASKLWQGPGSPLH
TRBJ2-5	TRBV11-1	ASSTGFQETQY
TRBJ2-7	TRBV6-5	ASSYSPYEQY
TRBJ1-1	TRBV7-9	ASSLVGGLIMNTEAF
TRBJ1-2	TRBV20-1	SARETDKNYGYT